This T cell receptor beta chain was sequenced during a study of blood T cell repertoires in COVID-19. Study-level background: Both acute and convalescent COVID-19 samples were obtained from the United States, Italy and Spain. The analysed material was cDNA or gDNA that came from T cells, B-cell-depleted T cells, or PBMCs.

Sequencing was performed with immunoSEQ multiplex PCR; in TCRdb, only in-frame clones are kept and a portion is missing. The table has about 95,000 clones, 89% seen once. There are 16 residues in the CDR3. Germline assignment: CDR1 LGHNA and CDR2 YNFKEQ. V lost 5 bases, J lost 0 bases, and 14 bases lay in between. The genes are TRBV4-2 and TRBJ2-4; maybe TRBD2 (5 bases). The clonotype originates from a man in his 60s with COVID-19, enrolled during active disease. The material sequenced was peripheral blood. CDR3 region: CASSTSGLLAKNIQYF. CDR3 nucleotide sequence: TGTGCCAGCAGCACAAGCGGTCTACTAGCCAAAAACATTCAGTACTTC.